These 15 T cell receptor beta chains share one sample of origin, sequenced in a study of OX40 agonist ivuxolimab in advanced cancers. Generated by immunoSEQ multiplex PCR, the TCRdb table keeps only in-frame clones and is missing some. The data show tens of thousands of clones, with around nine tenths seen just once and about 0.9% held by the top ten. Sequenced material: CD4+ or CD8+ T cells sorted from blood, taken in a trial of the OX40 agonist ivuxolimab. These receptors all stem from an adult with an advanced solid tumor such as melanoma, head and neck, liver or kidney cancer.

The V and J genes are TRBV6-5 and TRBJ2-7; maybe TRBD1 (5 bases). Looked up from germline, CDR1 is MNHEY and CDR2 is SVGAGI. Trimming took 8 bases from V and 7 from J, leaving 18 bases between them. This CDR3 is 13 amino acids long. CDR3 sequence reads: CASCPDRAGEQYF. CDR3 in DNA: TGTGCCAGCTGTCCCGACAGAGCTGGGGAGCAGTACTTC.

The CDR3 bases are TGTGCCAGCAGTTACTCGACAGTCGGGAATCAGCCCCAGCATTTT. This encodes CASSYSTVGNQPQHF. The gene calls are TRBV6-5 and TRBJ1-5; D perhaps matches TRBD1 (5 bases). Trimming removed 0 bases from V and 4 bases from J, with 10 bases in between. CDR3 length equals 15 residues. The germline CDR1 and CDR2 sequences are MNHEY and SVGAGI.

J is TRBJ2-5 and V is TRBV5-5, with no clear D. This CDR3 has 13 residues. CDR1 is SGHKS, CDR2 YYEKEE, per germline (reference sequence). V lost 1 base and J lost 1, with 5 bases in between. The CDR3 loop is CASSLILQETQYF. DNA for the CDR3: TGTGCCAGCAGCTTGATCCTCCAAGAGACCCAGTACTTC.

This clone was observed a handful of times. The chain carries TRBV27 and TRBJ2-7; 8 bases fit TRBD2. J was trimmed by 8 bases and V by 9 bases; bases with no gene match: 18. The CDR3 spans 15 residues. Germline CDR1 reads MNHEY; CDR2 reads SMNVEV (reference sequence). The CDR3 bases are TGTGCCAGTAGCGGGAAGGGCGGGATAAGGCGCAAGCAGTACTTC. The encoded protein is CASSGKGGIRRKQYF.

The chain has TRBV6-5 and TRBJ2-7; possibly TRBD1 for D (5 bases). The CDR3 contains 14 residues. The germline V gene has CDR1 MNHEY and CDR2 SVGAGI. V was shortened by 7 bases and J by 0 bases, with 13 bases between the two germline ends. In DNA form, the CDR3 reads TGTGCCAGCAAAATGACAGTTATCTCCTACGAGCAGTACTTC. It translates to CASKMTVISYEQYF.

The genes are TRBV7-9 and TRBJ2-2, with D possibly matching TRBD2 (6 bases). CDR3 length: 17 amino acids. Germline CDR1 is SEHNR and CDR2 is FQNEAQ (reference sequence). Deletions cut 5 bases from V and 1 base from J, with 17 bases between. The DNA of the CDR3 is TGTGCCAGCAGCCCCAGGGAGGCGGGCCTGAACACCGGGGAGCTGTTTTTT. Amino acids: CASSPREAGLNTGELFF.

The CDR3 here is CASSLPQGAGELKQQYF. The CDR3 region has the DNA TGCGCCAGCAGCTTGCCTCAGGGGGCGGGAGAACTGAAGCAGCAGTACTTC. The chain employs TRBV5-1 and TRBJ2-7, with D perhaps TRBD1 (8 bases). V gave up 1 base and J gave up 8 bases, with 25 bases separating them. The CDR3 covers 17 residues. From germline, CDR1 is SGHRS and CDR2 YFSETQ.

The V call is TRBV18, the J call TRBJ1-5; D remains unclear. Germline V gives CDR1 KGHSH, CDR2 LQKENI. V was clipped by 6 bases and J by 0 bases, with 15 bases between them. This CDR3 has 16 amino acids. CDR3 nucleotides: TGTGCCAGCTCTCGATATTCAGGAGATAGCAATCAGCCCCAGCATTTT. Residues: CASSRYSGDSNQPQHF.

This rearrangement joins TRBV29-1 to TRBJ2-3; a weak D match, TRBD1 (6 bases). Trimming stripped 7 bases from V and 2 bases from J, with 16 bases between. The CDR3 contains 14 residues. Germline CDR1 is SQVTM and CDR2 is ANQGSEA. The CDR3 DNA reads as TGCAGCGCCCGGGACAAGACTTTCACAGATACGCAGTATTTT. It is translated as CSARDKTFTDTQYF.

The chain carries TRBV28 and TRBJ2-7, with D possibly being TRBD1 (6 bases). CDR3 size: 14 residues. Germline values: CDR1 MDHEN, CDR2 SYDVKM. Trimming left V 7 bases short and J 3 bases short, with 16 bases between. CDR3 region: CASTQRDIGYEQYF. The CDR3 DNA follows: TGTGCCAGCACCCAGAGGGACATTGGCTACGAGCAGTACTTC. Variable domain in full (rest from reference TRBV28 and TRBJ2-7): DVKVTQSSRYLVKRTGEKVFLECVQDMDHENMFWYRQDPGLGLRLIYFSYDVKMKEKGDIPEGYSVSREKKERFSLILESASTNQTSMYLCASTQRDIGYEQYFGPGTRLTVT.

The chain recombines TRBV7-6 with TRBJ2-3; D remains ambiguous. The germline CDR1 and CDR2 sequences are SGHVS and FNYEAQ. V lost 5 bases and J lost 2, with 5 bases in between. This CDR3 comprises 12 residues. The CDR3 reads CASSPNTDTQYF. The DNA for the CDR3 is TGTGCCAGCAGCCCTAACACAGATACGCAGTATTTT.

This clone was detected ten times or more. The CDR3, as DNA: TGCGCCAGCCACAGGGGGGACGACTCTGGAAACACCATATATTTT. It is translated as CASHRGDDSGNTIYF. The chain has TRBV5-1 and TRBJ1-3, with TRBD1 matching over 8 bases. This CDR3 has 15 residues. J lost 0 bases, V lost 7 bases, and 6 bases had no gene match. Germline V CDR1 and CDR2: SGHRS, YFSETQ.

This clone has only a few counts. This rearrangement joins TRBV7-3 to TRBJ2-7; 12 nucleotides line up with TRBD2. Trimming cost V 5 bases and J 2 bases; bases outside gene matches: 4. The CDR3 is 15 residues long. The V gene's germline CDR1 is SGHTA and CDR2 FQGTGA. The CDR3 reads CASSLTSGGTYEQYF. The CDR3 nucleotides are TGTGCCAGCAGCCTGACTAGCGGGGGAACCTACGAGCAGTACTTC.

CDR3 protein: CSASPDYGYTF. In nucleotides, the CDR3 is TGCAGTGCTAGCCCAGACTATGGCTACACCTTC. The V gene is TRBV20-1, the J gene TRBJ1-2; D call uncertain. This CDR3 has 11 residues. Trimming took off 3 bases at V and 3 bases at J, with 5 bases between the two ends. Per germline, CDR1 DFQATT and CDR2 SNEGSKA (reference sequence).

The V and J genes are TRBV10-3 and TRBJ2-1; possibly TRBD1 or TRBD2 for D (5 bases each). The length of the CDR3 is 13 residues. In germline, CDR1 is ENHRY, CDR2 SYGVKD. Trimming removed 6 bases at V and 9 bases at J, with 15 bases between. This chain's CDR3 is CAIRAALGPEQFF. In DNA form, the CDR3 reads TGTGCCATCAGGGCCGCTTTGGGACCTGAGCAGTTCTTC.